The clone carrying this T cell receptor (beta chain) was counted many times. What it binds is not known. V gave up 2 bases and J gave up 12 bases, with 17 bases separating them. The CDR3 is 14 residues long. Germline V lookup: CDR1 MNHEY, CDR2 SVGAGI. Generated by immunoSEQ multiplex PCR, the TCRdb table keeps only in-frame clones and is missing some. The sample includes 49,000 or so clones, over 55% seen only once; the top ten take about 10%. The data stem from a study of T cell clones after liver transplantation. Study background: Post-transplant blood was tracked for graft-donor-reactive T cell clones identified in a pre-transplant mixed lymphocyte reaction.

General study findings and limits: The donor-reactive repertoire was only partly measurable in a couple of subjects, lacking donor cells. Compared with third party-reactive sequences, donor-reactive ones declined more, independent of withdrawal success.

The chain has TRBV6-5 and TRBJ2-1; D perhaps matches TRBD1 (5 bases). Specimen: CD4+ T cells from blood, collected around 4.5 years after liver transplant. This sequence was found in a human patient who received a liver transplant. Some of these T cells may belong to the graft donor. In DNA, the CDR3 is TGTGCCAGCAGTTACGGCTCAGGGAACGGTAGGCAGTTCTTC. Its translation is CASSYGSGNGRQFF.